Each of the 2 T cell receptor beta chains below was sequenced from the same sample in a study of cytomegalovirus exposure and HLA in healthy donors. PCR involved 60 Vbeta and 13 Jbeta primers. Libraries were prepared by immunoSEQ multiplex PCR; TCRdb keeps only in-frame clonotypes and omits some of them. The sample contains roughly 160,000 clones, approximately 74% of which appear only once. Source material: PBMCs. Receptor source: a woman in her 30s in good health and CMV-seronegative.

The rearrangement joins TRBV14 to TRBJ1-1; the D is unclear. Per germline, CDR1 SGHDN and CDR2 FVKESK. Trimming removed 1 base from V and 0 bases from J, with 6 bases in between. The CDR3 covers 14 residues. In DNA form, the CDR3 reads TGTGCCAGCAGCCAAGGGCAGATGAACACTGAAGCTTTCTTT. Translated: CASSQGQMNTEAFF.

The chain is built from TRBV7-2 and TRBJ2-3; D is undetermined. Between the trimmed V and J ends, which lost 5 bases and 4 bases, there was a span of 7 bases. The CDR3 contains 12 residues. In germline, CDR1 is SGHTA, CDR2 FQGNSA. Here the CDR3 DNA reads TGTGCCAGCAGCCCGGTTTCAGATACGCAGTATTTT. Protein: CASSPVSDTQYF.